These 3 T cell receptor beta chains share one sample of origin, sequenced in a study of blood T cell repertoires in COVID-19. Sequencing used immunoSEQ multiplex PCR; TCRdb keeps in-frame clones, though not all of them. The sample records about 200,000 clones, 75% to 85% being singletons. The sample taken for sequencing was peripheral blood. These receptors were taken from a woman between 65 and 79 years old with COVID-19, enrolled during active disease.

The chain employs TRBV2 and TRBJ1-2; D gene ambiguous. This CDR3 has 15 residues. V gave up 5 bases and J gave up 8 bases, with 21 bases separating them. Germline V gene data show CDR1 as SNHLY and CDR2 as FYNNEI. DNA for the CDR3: TGTGCCAGCAGTCCCACTTTGGCCAGCCGACTGGGCTACACCTTC. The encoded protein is CASSPTLASRLGYTF.

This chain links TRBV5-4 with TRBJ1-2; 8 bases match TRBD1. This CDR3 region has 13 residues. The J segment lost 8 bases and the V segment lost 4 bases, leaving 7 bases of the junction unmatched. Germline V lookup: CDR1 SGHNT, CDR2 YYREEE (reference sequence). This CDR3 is CASSLDRGSGYTF. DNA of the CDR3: TGTGCCAGCAGCCTCGACAGGGGCAGCGGCTACACCTTC.

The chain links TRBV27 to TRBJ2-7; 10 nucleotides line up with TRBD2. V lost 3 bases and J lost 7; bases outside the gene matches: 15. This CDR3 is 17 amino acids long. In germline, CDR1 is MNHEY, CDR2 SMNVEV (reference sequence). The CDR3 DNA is TGTGCCAGCAGTTTCCTAGCGGGAGATTCCCTCCTACGAGAGCAGTACTTC. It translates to CASSFLAGDSLLREQYF.